This is a list of T cell receptor beta chains from one sample in a study of OX40 agonist ivuxolimab in advanced cancers. TCRdb's copy holds only in-frame clones and misses some; the assay was immunoSEQ multiplex PCR. The top ten clones hold about 0.4% of a sample with fewer than 100,000 clones, about four fifths of them seen once. The sequencing used CD4+ or CD8+ T cells sorted from blood, collected in a trial of the OX40 agonist ivuxolimab. The source of these receptors is an adult with an advanced solid tumor such as melanoma, head and neck, liver or kidney cancer. Both conserved end residues are part of each CDR3. Fields, in order: V gene, D gene, J gene, CDR3 protein, CDR3 DNA. A D gene is named only where the DNA matches it firmly.

TRBV7-2	NA	TRBJ1-4	CASSPTPADHEKLFF	TGTGCCAGCAGCCCTACCCCAGCGGATCATGAAAAACTGTTTTTT
TRBV7-9	TRBD1	TRBJ1-4	CASSLALGQLQNEKLFF	TGTGCCAGCAGCTTAGCCCTGGGACAGCTCCAGAATGAAAAACTGTTTTTT
TRBV28	NA	TRBJ1-1	CASRRGNTEAFF	TGTGCCAGCAGGAGGGGGAACACTGAAGCTTTCTTT
TRBV18	NA	TRBJ2-5	CASSPGAGSETQYF	TGTGCCAGCTCACCGGGCGCAGGGTCGGAGACCCAGTACTTC
TRBV27	NA	TRBJ2-3	CASSSRVSSTDTQYF	TGTGCCAGCAGTTCCCGGGTATCTAGCACAGATACGCAGTATTTT
TRBV5-1	NA	TRBJ1-6	CASSLDLSNSPLHF	TGCGCCAGCAGCTTGGATTTAAGCAATTCACCCCTCCACTTT
TRBV2	NA	TRBJ2-7	CASSESLWDSGIYEQYF	TGTGCCAGCAGTGAAAGTTTGTGGGACTCGGGGATCTACGAGCAGTACTTC
TRBV7-3	TRBD1	TRBJ1-2	CASSLTRDSSYGYTF	TGTGCCAGCAGCCTAACCCGGGACAGTAGTTATGGCTACACCTTC
TRBV7-2	NA	TRBJ1-3	CASTRVAGNTIYF	TGTGCCAGCACCAGGGTAGCTGGAAACACCATATATTTT
TRBV7-3	NA	TRBJ2-2	CASSLTKGAGELFF	TGTGCCAGCAGCTTAACCAAAGGGGCCGGGGAGCTGTTTTTT
TRBV7-9	TRBD2	TRBJ2-1	CASSLVRLAGYNEQFF	TGTGCCAGCAGCTTAGTGAGACTAGCGGGCTACAATGAGCAGTTCTTC
TRBV14	NA	TRBJ2-1	CASTLGPNEQFF	TGTGCCAGCACCCTCGGGCCCAATGAGCAGTTCTTC
TRBV7-6	TRBD1	TRBJ1-1	CASSLRGTGNTEAFF	TGTGCCAGCAGCTTACGCGGGACAGGGAACACTGAAGCTTTCTTT
TRBV5-1	NA	TRBJ2-1	CASTPRLMGNEQFF	TGCGCCAGCACCCCCAGGTTGATGGGCAATGAGCAGTTCTTC
TRBV19	TRBD1	TRBJ2-1	CASSNPTGYTNEQFF	TGTGCCAGTAGTAACCCGACAGGGTATACCAATGAGCAGTTCTTC